The rows below give T cell receptor beta chains drawn from one sample of a study of T cell repertoires in cytomegalovirus infection. These receptors' antigens are unknown. TCRdb reprocessed the reads via MiXCR and lists one record per CDR3 protein. The table includes some 500,000 distinct CDR3 sequences, just under 40% detected once. The specimen comprised cultured PBMCs, sampled from culture after CMV antigen stimulation. These receptors were obtained from a human donor in good health (CMV status not recorded). Some clones in this sample may be carry-over from other donors' samples. The CDR3 runs from the conserved cysteine through the conserved F or W. A D gene is named only where the DNA matches it firmly. For some rows the clone size is stated as once, few or many, or as a class when expanded; others skip it.

d_call	j_call	clone_size	v_call	cdr3_nt	cdr3_aa
NA	TRBJ2-5	NA	TRBV24-1	TGTGCCACCATAAGGTGGGGAGACCCCCAAGAGACCCAGTACTTC	CATIRWGDPQETQYF
NA	TRBJ2-1	NA	TRBV20-1	TGCAGTGCTAGAGAACCTCGAAGCTCCTACAATGAGCAGTTCTTC	CSAREPRSSYNEQFF
NA	TRBJ2-1	NA	TRBV6-1	TGTGCCAGCTCCCCCGGGCCTCCCCCCAATGAGCAGTTCTTC	CASSPGPPPNEQFF
TRBD1	TRBJ2-2	NA	TRBV29-1	TGCAGCGTTGACGAAGGGGGCGACACCGGGGAGCTGTTTTTT	CSVDEGGDTGELFF
TRBD1	TRBJ1-5	NA	TRBV7-9	TGTGCCAGCAGCTTATCAGGGGGCAGCAGCAATCAGCCCCAGCATTTT	CASSLSGGSSNQPQHF
TRBD1	TRBJ2-7	NA	TRBV15	TGTGCCACCAGCAGACCCCCCGGACAGGGCATCCACGAGCAGTACTTC	CATSRPPGQGIHEQYF
NA	TRBJ2-1	NA	TRBV19	TGTGCCAGTAGTCCCTTTGAGCCCGGTGAGCAGTTCTTC	CASSPFEPGEQFF
NA	TRBJ2-5	NA	TRBV4-2	TGTGCCAGCAGCCAAGGTGAAACTAGTGGTACGGAGACCCAGTACTTC	CASSQGETSGTETQYF
NA	TRBJ2-1	NA	TRBV7-2	TGTGCCAGCAGACGTACTAGTTCCCCATTGAGTGAGCAGTTCTTC	CASRRTSSPLSEQFF
TRBD2	TRBJ2-3	NA	TRBV10-3	TGTGCCACCCAGCTCCTAGCGGGGACCACAGATACGCAGTATTTT	CATQLLAGTTDTQYF
NA	TRBJ2-1	once	TRBV20-1	TGCAGTGTGGGGGGCAGGGGGACCCTGCGCTCCTACAATGAGCAGTTCTTC	CSVGGRGTLRSYNEQFF